This T cell receptor beta chain was obtained from a study of T cell changes during pregnancy in multiple sclerosis. Here immunoSEQ multiplex PCR was the method, and the copy in TCRdb shows in-frame clones only, minus some. Found here are roughly 64,000 clones, approximately 91% of them singletons; the top ten hold roughly 1.4%. From germline, CDR1 is SGHTA and CDR2 FQGNSA. The J segment lost 3 bases and the V segment lost 5 bases, leaving 6 bases of the junction unmatched. The CDR3 is made up of 14 amino acids. The input for sequencing was peripheral blood, taken in the second trimester of pregnancy. This clonotype was obtained from a female donor with multiple sclerosis, enrolled in a pregnancy study. This chain joins TRBV7-2 and TRBJ2-7; 8 bases map to TRBD1. CDR3 coding DNA: TGTGCCAGCAGCACCAGGACAGGGAGCTACGAGCAGTACTTC. This gives the protein CASSTRTGSYEQYF.